The 5 T cell receptor beta chains in this list originate from one sample, sequenced in a study of T cells after yellow fever vaccination (dated by TCRdb to about 2019). Receptor amplification or capture employed 5' RACE. The reads were generated on an Illumina HiSeq 2500. TCRdb reworked the public reads: Q25 trimming with fastp, MiXCR clone assembly, productive beta chains retained. Each CDR3 protein gets just one entry, which takes the most common genes and DNA from the rows behind it. The sample table contains about 630,000 distinct CDR3 sequences; only one count was recorded for more than 9% of them. Together, the top ten hold more than 12% of the sample. What this sample's treatment or condition label stands for: live attenuated yellow fever vaccine strain. The starting material was PBMCs, obtained on the day of the yellow fever booster vaccination. These receptors all come from a man younger than 40 who received the YFV17D yellow fever vaccine.

There are a few counts of this clonotype. The chain uses TRBV29-1 and TRBJ2-3; the D is unclear. CDR1 is SQVTM and CDR2 is ANQGSEA in the germline V gene. The CDR3 is 13 amino acids. V was trimmed by 8 bases and J by 1 base, leaving 13 bases between them. The CDR3 loop is CSLTPGGTDTQYF. In DNA, the CDR3 is TGCAGCCTAACCCCAGGTGGCACAGATACGCAGTATTTT.

This clonotype was picked up a small number of times. CDR3 nucleotide sequence: TGTGCCAGCAGAGAAGGTGGTGAAGCTTTCTTT. As protein: CASREGGEAFF. The V call is TRBV27, the J call TRBJ1-1; no reliable D call. The length of the CDR3 is 11 residues. Germline CDR1 is MNHEY and CDR2 is SMNVEV (reference sequence). Trimming removed 6 bases from V and 7 bases from J, with 9 bases in between.

This clonotype was picked up a small number of times. J is TRBJ2-7 and V is TRBV4-3; 7 nucleotides line up with TRBD1. The CDR3 is made up of 14 amino acids. With 3 bases clipped from V and 3 bases from J, the junction kept 5 bases outside the gene matches. The germline V gene has CDR1 LGHNA and CDR2 YSLEER. This CDR3 reads CASSQDRPNYEQYF. CDR3 bases: TGCGCCAGCAGCCAGGACAGGCCCAACTACGAGCAGTACTTC.

This clonotype was found a few times. The chain uses TRBV7-6 and TRBJ2-7; D call uncertain. The germline V and J ends were trimmed by 1 base and 5 bases, with 18 bases remaining between them. From germline, CDR1 is SGHVS and CDR2 FNYEAQ. CDR3 length equals 16 residues. This CDR3 is CASSLGVDPGWDEQYF. In nucleotides, the CDR3 is TGTGCCAGCAGCTTAGGGGTAGATCCAGGCTGGGACGAGCAGTACTTC.

This clonotype showed up just a few times. The rearrangement uses TRBV7-2 and TRBJ2-2, with TRBD2 matching over 9 bases. Germline CDR1 SGHTA, CDR2 FQGNSA. V was clipped by 1 base and J by 3 bases; unmatched bases: 0. This CDR3 has 15 amino acids. CDR3 DNA sequence: TGTGCCAGCAGCTTAGTAGCGGGAGACACCGGGGAGCTGTTTTTT. This sequence encodes CASSLVAGDTGELFF.